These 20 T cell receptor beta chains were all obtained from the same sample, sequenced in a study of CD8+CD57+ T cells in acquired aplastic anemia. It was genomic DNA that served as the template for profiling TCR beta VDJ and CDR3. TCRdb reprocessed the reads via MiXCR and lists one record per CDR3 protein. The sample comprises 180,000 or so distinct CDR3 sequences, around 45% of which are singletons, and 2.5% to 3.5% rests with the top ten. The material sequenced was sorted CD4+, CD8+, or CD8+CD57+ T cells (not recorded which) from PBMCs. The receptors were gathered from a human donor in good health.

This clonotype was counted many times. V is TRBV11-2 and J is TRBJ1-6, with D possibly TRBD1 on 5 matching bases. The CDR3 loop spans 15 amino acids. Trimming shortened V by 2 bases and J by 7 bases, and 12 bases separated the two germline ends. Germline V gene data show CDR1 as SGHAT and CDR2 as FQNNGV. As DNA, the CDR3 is TGTGCCAGCAGCTTACAACCCGGGACGAATTCACCCCTCCACTTT. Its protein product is CASSLQPGTNSPLHF. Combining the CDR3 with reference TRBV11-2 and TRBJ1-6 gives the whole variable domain EAGVAQSPRYKIIEKRQSVAFWCNPISGHATLYWYQQILGQGPKLLIQFQNNGVVDDSQLPKDRFSAERLKGVDSTLKIQPAKLEDSAVYLCASSLQPGTNSPLHFGNGTRLTVT.

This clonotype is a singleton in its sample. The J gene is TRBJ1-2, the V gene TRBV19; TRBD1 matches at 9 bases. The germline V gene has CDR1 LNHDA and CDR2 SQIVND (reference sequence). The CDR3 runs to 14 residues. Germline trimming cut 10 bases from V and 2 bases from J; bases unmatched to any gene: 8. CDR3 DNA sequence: TGTGCCATTGGGCGCGGACAGGGGAACTATGGCTACACCTTC. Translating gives CAIGRGQGNYGYTF.

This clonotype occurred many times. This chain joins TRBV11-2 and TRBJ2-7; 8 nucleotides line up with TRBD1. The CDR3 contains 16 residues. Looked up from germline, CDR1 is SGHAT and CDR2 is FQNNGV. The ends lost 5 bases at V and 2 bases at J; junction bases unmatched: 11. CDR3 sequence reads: CASSRYHPGQAYEQYF. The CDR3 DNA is TGTGCCAGCAGCAGATATCATCCGGGACAGGCCTACGAGCAGTACTTC.

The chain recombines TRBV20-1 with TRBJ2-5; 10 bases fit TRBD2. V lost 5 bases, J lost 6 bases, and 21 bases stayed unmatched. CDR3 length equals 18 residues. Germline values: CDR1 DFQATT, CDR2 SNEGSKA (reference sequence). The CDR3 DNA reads TGCAGTGCTCGGGGGCCTAGCGGGAGTGGGTCCCCAAGTAAGACCCAGTACTTC. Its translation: CSARGPSGSGSPSKTQYF.

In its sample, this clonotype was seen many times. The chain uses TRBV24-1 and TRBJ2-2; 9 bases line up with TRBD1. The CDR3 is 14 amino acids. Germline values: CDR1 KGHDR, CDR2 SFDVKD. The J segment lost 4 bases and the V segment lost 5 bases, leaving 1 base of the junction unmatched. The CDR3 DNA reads TGTGCCACCAGTGCGACAGGGGGCACCGGGGAGCTGTTTTTT. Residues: CATSATGGTGELFF.

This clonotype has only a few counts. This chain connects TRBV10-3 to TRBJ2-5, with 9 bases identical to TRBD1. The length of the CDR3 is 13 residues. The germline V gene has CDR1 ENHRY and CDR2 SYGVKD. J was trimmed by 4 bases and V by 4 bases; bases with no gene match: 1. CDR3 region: CAISGGQGETQYF. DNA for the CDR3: TGTGCCATCAGTGGGGGACAGGGAGAGACCCAGTACTTC.

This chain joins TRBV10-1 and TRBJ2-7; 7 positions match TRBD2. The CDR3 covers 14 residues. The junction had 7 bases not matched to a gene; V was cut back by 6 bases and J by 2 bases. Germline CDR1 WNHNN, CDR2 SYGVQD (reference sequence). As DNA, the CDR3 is TGCGCCAGCAGGGCCCCGGGAGGACCCTACGAGCAGTACTTC. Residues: CASRAPGGPYEQYF.

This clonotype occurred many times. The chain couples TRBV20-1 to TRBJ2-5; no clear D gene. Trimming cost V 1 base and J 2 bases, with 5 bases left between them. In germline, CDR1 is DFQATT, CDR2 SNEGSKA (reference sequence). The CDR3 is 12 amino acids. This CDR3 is CSARVGQETQYF. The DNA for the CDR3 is TGCAGTGCTAGAGTTGGTCAAGAGACCCAGTACTTC.

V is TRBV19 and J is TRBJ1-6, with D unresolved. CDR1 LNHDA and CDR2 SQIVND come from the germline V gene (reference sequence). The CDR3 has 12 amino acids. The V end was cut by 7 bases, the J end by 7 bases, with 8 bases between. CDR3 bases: TGTGCCAGTATTGGCCAAAATTCACCCCTCCACTTT. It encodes CASIGQNSPLHF.

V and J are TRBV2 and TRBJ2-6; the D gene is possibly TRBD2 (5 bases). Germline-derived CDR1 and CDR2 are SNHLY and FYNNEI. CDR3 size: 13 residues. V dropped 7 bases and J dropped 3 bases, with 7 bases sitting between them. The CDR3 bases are TGTGCCAGCACGAGGGTTGGGGCCAACGTCCTGACTTTC. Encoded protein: CASTRVGANVLTF.

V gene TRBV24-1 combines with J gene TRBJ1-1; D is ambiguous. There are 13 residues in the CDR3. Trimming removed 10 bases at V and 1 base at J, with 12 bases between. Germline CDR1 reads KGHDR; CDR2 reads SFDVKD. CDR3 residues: CATRGPANTEAFF. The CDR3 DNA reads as TGTGCCACGAGAGGACCGGCGAACACTGAAGCTTTCTTT.

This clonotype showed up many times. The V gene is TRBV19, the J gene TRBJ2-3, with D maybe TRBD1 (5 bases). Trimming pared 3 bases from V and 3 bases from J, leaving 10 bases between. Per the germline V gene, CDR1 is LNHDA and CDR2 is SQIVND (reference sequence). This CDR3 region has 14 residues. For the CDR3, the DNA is TGTGCCAGTAGTATGTGGGGCCTAACAGATACGCAGTATTTT. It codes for CASSMWGLTDTQYF. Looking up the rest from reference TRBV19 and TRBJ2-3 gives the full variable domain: DGGITQSPKYLFRKEGQNVTLSCEQNLNHDAMYWYRQDPGQGLRLIYYSQIVNDFQKGDIAEGYSVSREKKESFPLTVTSAQKNPTAFYLCASSMWGLTDTQYFGPGTRLTVL.

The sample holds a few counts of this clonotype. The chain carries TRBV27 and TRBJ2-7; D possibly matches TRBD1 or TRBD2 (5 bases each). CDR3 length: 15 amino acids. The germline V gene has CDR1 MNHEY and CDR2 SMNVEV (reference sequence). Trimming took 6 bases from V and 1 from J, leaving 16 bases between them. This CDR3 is CASRLRDGFSYEQYF. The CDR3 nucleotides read TGTGCCAGCAGACTCCGGGACGGATTTTCCTACGAGCAGTACTTC.

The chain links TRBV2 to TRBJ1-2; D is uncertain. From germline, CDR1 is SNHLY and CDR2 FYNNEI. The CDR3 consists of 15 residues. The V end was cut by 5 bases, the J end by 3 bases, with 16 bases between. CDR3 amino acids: CASSPRSRVDYGYTF. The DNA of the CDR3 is TGTGCCAGCAGTCCTCGGAGTAGGGTTGACTATGGCTACACCTTC.

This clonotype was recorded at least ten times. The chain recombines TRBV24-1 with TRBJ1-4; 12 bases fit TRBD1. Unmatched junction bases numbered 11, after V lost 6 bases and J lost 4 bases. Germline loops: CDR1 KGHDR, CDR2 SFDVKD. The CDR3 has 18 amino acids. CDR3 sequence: CATSNSGTGGVGNEKLFF. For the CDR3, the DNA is TGTGCCACCAGTAATTCCGGGACAGGGGGCGTCGGTAATGAAAAACTGTTTTTT.

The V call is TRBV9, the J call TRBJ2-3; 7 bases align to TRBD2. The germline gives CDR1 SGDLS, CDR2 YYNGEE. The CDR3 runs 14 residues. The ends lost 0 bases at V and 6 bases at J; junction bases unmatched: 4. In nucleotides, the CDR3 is TGTGCCAGCAGCGTAGCCAGCGGGGTTGATACGCAGTATTTT. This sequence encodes CASSVASGVDTQYF.

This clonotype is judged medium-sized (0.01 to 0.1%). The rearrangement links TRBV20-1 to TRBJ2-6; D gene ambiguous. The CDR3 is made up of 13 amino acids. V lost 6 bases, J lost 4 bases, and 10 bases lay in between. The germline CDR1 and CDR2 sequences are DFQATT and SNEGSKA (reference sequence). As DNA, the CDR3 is TGCAGTGCCCCAGACGACGGGGCCAACGTCCTGACTTTC. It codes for CSAPDDGANVLTF.

The CDR3 reads CASTWTSGTVSYEQYF. CDR3 DNA sequence: TGCGCCAGCACCTGGACTAGCGGGACCGTCTCGTACGAGCAGTACTTC. The chain has TRBV10-2 and TRBJ2-7; 12 nucleotides match TRBD2. From germline, CDR1 is WSHSY and CDR2 SAAADI. The CDR3 is made up of 16 amino acids. The trim removed 7 bases at V and 4 bases at J, leaving 11 bases unmatched.

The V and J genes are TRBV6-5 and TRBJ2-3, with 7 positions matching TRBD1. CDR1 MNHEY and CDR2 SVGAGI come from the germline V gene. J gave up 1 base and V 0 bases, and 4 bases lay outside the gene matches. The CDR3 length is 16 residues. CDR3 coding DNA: TGTGCCAGCAGTTACTCGACAGGGCCTGGCACAGATACGCAGTATTTT. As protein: CASSYSTGPGTDTQYF.

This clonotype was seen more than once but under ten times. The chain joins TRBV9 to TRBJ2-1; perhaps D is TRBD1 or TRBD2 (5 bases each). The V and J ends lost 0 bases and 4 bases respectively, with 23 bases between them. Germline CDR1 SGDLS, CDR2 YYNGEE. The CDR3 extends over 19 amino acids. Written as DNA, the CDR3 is TGTGCCAGCAGCGTAGATCCCAGGCTTGGCAGTTGGGGGTACAATGAGCAGTTCTTC. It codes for CASSVDPRLGSWGYNEQFF.